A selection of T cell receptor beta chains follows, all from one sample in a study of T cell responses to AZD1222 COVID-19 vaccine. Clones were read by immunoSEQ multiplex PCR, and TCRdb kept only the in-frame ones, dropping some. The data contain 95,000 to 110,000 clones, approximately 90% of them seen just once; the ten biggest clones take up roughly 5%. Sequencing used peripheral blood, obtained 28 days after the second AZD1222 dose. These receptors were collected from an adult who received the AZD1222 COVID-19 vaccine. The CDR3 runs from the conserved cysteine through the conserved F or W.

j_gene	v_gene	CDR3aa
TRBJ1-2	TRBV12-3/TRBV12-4	CASSLWGNYGYTF
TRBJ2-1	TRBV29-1	CSVQDLVSYNEQFF
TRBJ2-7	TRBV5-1	CASSLRDRGLSSYEQYF
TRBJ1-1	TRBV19	CASRTGTGNTEAFF
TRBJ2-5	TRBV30	CAWTPGIQETQYF
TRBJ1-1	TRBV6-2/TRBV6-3	CASSYRGVNTEAFF
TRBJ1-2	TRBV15	CATSPEMGPYGYTF
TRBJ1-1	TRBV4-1	CASSQRGETEAFF
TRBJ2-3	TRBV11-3	CASSFSRRPSTDTQYF
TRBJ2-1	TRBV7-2	CASSLADVRSYNEQFF
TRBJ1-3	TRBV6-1	CASGERSGNTIYF
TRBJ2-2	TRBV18	CASSGTGVINTGELFF
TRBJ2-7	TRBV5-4	CASSLEAGANYEQYF
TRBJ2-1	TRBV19	CASTLSRGQGEQFF
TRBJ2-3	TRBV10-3	CAISDPRDRGPDTQYF
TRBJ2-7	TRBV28	CASSRGTVSSYEQYF
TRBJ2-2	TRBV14	CASSQDLGLGAPGELFF
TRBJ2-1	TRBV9	CASTGLAGGNNEQFF
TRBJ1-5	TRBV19	CASSIDRAPVYNQPQHF
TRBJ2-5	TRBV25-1	CASRSSGQETQYF
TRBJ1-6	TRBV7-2	CASSSTGTVSPLHF
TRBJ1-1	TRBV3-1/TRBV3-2	CASSQGTGVDTEAFF
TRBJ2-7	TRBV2	CASSTFMGQLKLF
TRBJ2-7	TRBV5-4	CASKGQGTYEQYF
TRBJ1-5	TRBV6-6	CASSSSGGGQPQHF
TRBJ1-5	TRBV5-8	CASSLGGLSNQPQHF
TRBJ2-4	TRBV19	CASSIGELNIQYF
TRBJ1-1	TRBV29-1	CSASPSGTGGEAFF
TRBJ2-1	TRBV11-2	CASSQDRGNEQFF
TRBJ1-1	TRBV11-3	CASSGGTDTEAFF
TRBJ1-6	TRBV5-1	CASSLVARRPNSPLHF
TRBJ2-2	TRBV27	CASSLGDPKIDRTGELFF
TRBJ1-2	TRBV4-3	CASSQARGSAGAFGYTF
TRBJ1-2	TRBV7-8	CASSLVGQGSSNYGYTF
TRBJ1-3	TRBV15	CATSSSTVTGNTIYF
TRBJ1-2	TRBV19	CASSIAFGQGYGYTF
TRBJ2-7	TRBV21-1	CASSKAAYSTSYEQYF
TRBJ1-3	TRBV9	CASSVEGPGNTIYF
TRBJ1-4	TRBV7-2	CASSLLTASNEKLFF
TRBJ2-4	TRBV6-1	CASSEGRGFGIQYF
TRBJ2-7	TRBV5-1	CASSGGQGAYEQYF
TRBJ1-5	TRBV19	CASSPSGGVGPQHF
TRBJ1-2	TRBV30	CAWKRRVNYGYTF
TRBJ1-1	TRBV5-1	CASSLGTGGFYTEAFF
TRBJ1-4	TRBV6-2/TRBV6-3	CASSYSGDPATNEKLFF
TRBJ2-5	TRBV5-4	CASSAGPSVQETQYF
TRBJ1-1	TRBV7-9	CASGDAGDTEAFF
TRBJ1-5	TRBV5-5	CASSFRGSNQPQHF
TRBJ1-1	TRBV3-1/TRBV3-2	CASSQASGNTEAFF
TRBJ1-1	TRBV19	CASSSGYVAEAFF
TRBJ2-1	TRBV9	CASSVEGAQYNEQFF
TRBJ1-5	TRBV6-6	CAIGGEQGLVQPQHF
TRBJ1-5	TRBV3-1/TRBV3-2	CASSQAGTGGGQPQHF
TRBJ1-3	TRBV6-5	CASRREVSSGNTIYF
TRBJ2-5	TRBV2	CASNRQGKETQYF
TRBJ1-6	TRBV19	CASGTGSPAPLHF
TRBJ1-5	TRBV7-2	CASSLDRNQPQHF